Listed here are 25 T cell receptor beta chains from one sample, sequenced in a study of blood T cell repertoires in COVID-19. Libraries were prepared by immunoSEQ multiplex PCR; TCRdb keeps only in-frame clonotypes and omits some of them. This table holds over 200,000 clones, around 80% found once. Sequenced input: peripheral blood. The source is a man older than 75 with acute or convalescent COVID-19.

The V and J genes are TRBV18 and TRBJ2-1; the D is unclear. Germline V gene lookup returns CDR1 KGHSH and CDR2 LQKENI. The CDR3 is made up of 15 amino acids. V shed 8 bases and J shed 0 bases, with 14 bases lying between them. The CDR3 DNA reads as TGTGCCAGCGCCCCCCCGGGTCTCTCCTACAATGAGCAGTTCTTC. This gives the protein CASAPPGLSYNEQFF.

This rearrangement joins TRBV6-5 to TRBJ2-2, with D perhaps TRBD1 (5 bases). The CDR3 is made up of 14 amino acids. V was pared by 2 bases and J by 6 bases, with 10 bases between. CDR1 is MNHEY, CDR2 SVGAGI, per germline. CDR3 region: CASSYQQVPGELFF. The CDR3 DNA is TGTGCCAGCAGTTACCAACAGGTGCCCGGGGAGCTGTTTTTT.

The chain links TRBV3-1 (or the pseudogene TRBV3-2) to TRBJ1-1; no firm D call. Germline assignment: CDR1 LGHDT and CDR2 YNNKEL (reference sequence). The CDR3 has 12 residues. Trimming left V 1 base short and J 6 bases short, with 6 bases between. The CDR3 DNA sequence: TGTGCCAGCAGCCAAGCGCAGGCTGAAGCTTTCTTT. It specifies CASSQAQAEAFF.

The rearrangement links TRBV24-1 to TRBJ2-3; D perhaps matches TRBD1 (5 bases). Deletions cut 7 bases from V and 2 bases from J, with 18 bases between. This CDR3 comprises 16 residues. Germline values: CDR1 KGHDR, CDR2 SFDVKD. The CDR3 coding sequence is TGTGCCACCAGCGGGTGGGGCCTACTGAACACAGATACGCAGTATTTT. This sequence encodes CATSGWGLLNTDTQYF.

The genes are TRBV15 and TRBJ2-1; weak D call: TRBD1 (5 bases). CDR1 is LNHNV and CDR2 is YYDKDF in the germline V gene (reference sequence). V was shortened by 0 bases and J by 10 bases, with 13 bases between the two germline ends. The CDR3 is 14 amino acids. The CDR3 nucleotides read TGTGCCACCAGCAGAGATAAGGGTAGGGGAGAGCAGTTCTTC. It yields the protein CATSRDKGRGEQFF.

In DNA, the CDR3 is TGTGCCAGCAGCTCCGATCCGGGACAGGGGGCGCTGGGTGGCTACACCTTC. This gives the protein CASSSDPGQGALGGYTF. The chain is built from TRBV7-3 and TRBJ1-2; 12 bases fit TRBD1. V lost 4 bases and J lost 7; bases outside the gene matches: 13. The CDR3 has 17 residues. Germline assignment: CDR1 SGHTA and CDR2 FQGTGA.

This clone was observed once. J is TRBJ2-5 and V is TRBV6-6; D is perhaps TRBD1 (6 bases). The CDR3 has 14 amino acids. V dropped 8 bases and J dropped 2 bases, with 15 bases sitting between them. CDR1 is MNHNY, CDR2 SVGAGI, per germline (reference sequence). CDR3 nucleotide sequence: TGTGCCAGCGGACAGAGTAGTGGGCAAGAGACCCAGTACTTC. This translates into CASGQSSGQETQYF.

The V call is TRBV7-3, the J call TRBJ1-4; 7 bases agree with TRBD1. The CDR3 length is 14 residues. Looked up from germline, CDR1 is SGHTA and CDR2 is FQGTGA. The trim removed 6 bases at V and 7 bases at J, leaving 8 bases unmatched. The CDR3 reads CASRLGQSSEKLFF. CDR3 DNA sequence: TGTGCCAGCAGACTGGGACAGTCAAGTGAAAAACTGTTTTTT.

This clone is a singleton in its sample. The chain couples TRBV4-1 to TRBJ2-3, with a tentative D call TRBD1 (6 bases). The germline V gene has CDR1 MGHRA and CDR2 YSYEKL. V lost 1 base to trimming and J lost 2 bases, with 13 bases between them. This CDR3 has 16 amino acids. CDR3 DNA: TGCGCCAGCAGCCAAGGAGGCAGGGGTGACACAGATACGCAGTATTTT. As protein: CASSQGGRGDTDTQYF.

The chain employs TRBV18 and TRBJ1-1; possible D gene TRBD1, 5 bases. The length of the CDR3 is 12 residues. V was clipped by 8 bases and J by 1 base, with 8 bases between them. Germline V CDR1 and CDR2: KGHSH, LQKENI. Here the CDR3 reads CASRGGNTEAFF. The CDR3 region has the DNA TGTGCCAGCAGGGGTGGGAACACTGAAGCTTTCTTT.

The chain links TRBV11-2 to TRBJ2-5; D gene unclear. The CDR3 spans 15 residues. Germline V CDR1 and CDR2: SGHAT, FQNNGV. Between the trimmed V and J ends, which lost 3 bases and 4 bases, there was a span of 15 bases. The chain's CDR3 is CASSLGTISRETQYF. The CDR3 DNA sequence: TGTGCCAGCAGCTTGGGCACAATCTCCCGAGAGACCCAGTACTTC.

There are a few counts of this clone. The genes are TRBV3-1 (or the pseudogene TRBV3-2) and TRBJ2-5; D uncertain. V was trimmed by 0 bases and J by 2 bases, leaving 7 bases between them. The germline gives CDR1 LGHDT, CDR2 YNNKEL (reference sequence). The CDR3 is made up of 14 amino acids. The CDR3 protein is CASSQDMLQETQYF. The CDR3 coding sequence is TGTGCCAGCAGCCAAGATATGCTACAAGAGACCCAGTACTTC.

The chain employs TRBV7-8 and TRBJ1-1; 7 bases line up with TRBD1. The CDR3 extends over 13 amino acids. J gave up 12 bases and V 1 base, and 8 bases lay outside the gene matches. Germline V CDR1 and CDR2: SGHVS, FQNEAQ. CDR3: CASSLGGYRGTFF. The DNA of the CDR3 is TGTGCCAGCAGCTTAGGTGGTTACAGGGGTACTTTCTTT. The full variable domain, with the rest looked up from reference TRBV7-8 and TRBJ1-1, is GAGVSQSPRYKVAKRGQDVALRCDPISGHVSLFWYQQALGQGPEFLTYFQNEAQLDKSGLPSDRFFAERPEGSVSTLKIQRTQQEDSAVYLCASSLGGYRGTFFGQGTRLTVV.

This chain links TRBV7-2 with TRBJ2-7; D gene uncertain. This CDR3 contains 12 residues. Germline V gene sequence: CDR1 SGHTA, CDR2 FQGNSA. Trimming took 6 bases from V and 2 from J, leaving 8 bases between them. CDR3 protein: CASRRDTYEQYF. In nucleotides, the CDR3 is TGTGCCAGCAGACGAGACACCTACGAGCAGTACTTC.

CDR3 sequence reads: CASSPLAGAPYEQYF. For the CDR3, the DNA is TGTGCCAGCAGTCCTCTAGCGGGAGCCCCCTACGAGCAGTACTTC. J is TRBJ2-7 and V is TRBV5-4, with TRBD2 matching 10 bases. Germline CDR1 SGHNT, CDR2 YYREEE (reference sequence). The CDR3 length is 15 residues. The V segment lost 5 bases and the J segment 2 bases; nucleotides outside the gene matches: 7. The entire variable domain, with the rest obtained from reference TRBV5-4 and TRBJ2-7, is as follows: ETGVTQSPTHLIKTRGQQVTLRCSSQSGHNTVSWYQQALGQGPQFIFQYYREEENGRGNFPPRFSGLQFPNYSSELNVNALELDDSALYLCASSPLAGAPYEQYFGPGTRLTVT.

V gene TRBV3-1 (or the pseudogene TRBV3-2) combines with J gene TRBJ2-1; the D gene is possibly TRBD2 (5 bases). The V and J ends lost 0 bases and 15 bases respectively, with 15 bases between them. Germline CDR1 is LGHDT and CDR2 is YNNKEL (reference sequence). The CDR3 contains 13 residues. The CDR3 reads CASSQESMVATFF. CDR3 DNA sequence: TGTGCCAGCAGCCAAGAAAGTATGGTAGCGACGTTCTTC.

V gene TRBV4-1 combines with J gene TRBJ2-7, with TRBD1 identical over 11 bases. Germline trimming cut 4 bases from V and 5 bases from J; bases unmatched to any gene: 7. This CDR3 region has 15 residues. Germline values: CDR1 MGHRA, CDR2 YSYEKL. CDR3 nucleotide sequence: TGCGCCAGCAGCCCCCGTGGGACAGGGGGTGACGAGCAGTACTTC. Translation gives CASSPRGTGGDEQYF.

CDR3: CASSRGGGQDTQYF. The DNA of the CDR3 is TGTGCCAGCTCTCGTGGCGGGGGGCAAGATACGCAGTATTTT. The V call is TRBV6-6, the J call TRBJ2-3, with 8 bases lining up with TRBD2. V was clipped by 8 bases and J by 5 bases; unmatched bases: 9. This CDR3 is 14 amino acids long. Germline-derived CDR1 and CDR2 are MNHNY and SVGAGI (reference sequence).

This clone came up a few times. J is TRBJ1-6 and V is TRBV6-5; D ambiguous. This CDR3 is 12 amino acids long. CDR1 MNHEY and CDR2 SVGAGI come from the germline V gene. V was pared by 4 bases and J by 9 bases, with 7 bases between. The CDR3 nucleotides are TGTGCCAGCAGTTTCGAGGCTTCACCCCTCCACTTT. Translated, it gives CASSFEASPLHF.

The CDR3 bases are TGTGCCAGCAGCTTAGAATCAGGGAGGGAATCACCCCTCCACTTT. Translating it yields CASSLESGRESPLHF. This chain connects TRBV7-6 to TRBJ1-6, with a possible D match to TRBD1 (5 bases). CDR3 length: 15 residues. V lost 1 base and J lost 10, with 14 bases in between. The germline V gene has CDR1 SGHVS and CDR2 FNYEAQ.

Regarding this clone: One end of the junction varies from germline; a read error may be responsible. The same CDR3 is also encoded by other DNA sequences in this sample. V is TRBV7-2 and J is TRBJ1-2; the D is unclear. In germline, CDR1 is SGHTA, CDR2 FQGNSA. The CDR3 loop spans 13 amino acids. CDR3 nucleotides: TGTGCCAGCAGCCCTCGGCAGGCATATGGCTACACCTTT. Translated, it gives CASSPRQAYGYTF.

The chain combines TRBV3-1 (or the pseudogene TRBV3-2) with TRBJ2-7; D might be TRBD1 (5 bases). The V gene lost 2 bases and the J gene lost 1 base, with 9 bases spanning the gap. There are 14 residues in the CDR3. Germline CDR1 LGHDT, CDR2 YNNKEL (reference sequence). The CDR3 DNA follows: TGTGCCAGCAGCCAACACACAGGTTCCTACGAGCAGTACTTC. Amino acid sequence: CASSQHTGSYEQYF.

The chain has TRBV9 and TRBJ2-7; 7 nucleotides align to TRBD1. The CDR3 sequence is 14 residues long. The junction had 5 bases not matched to a gene; V was cut back by 1 base and J by 4 bases. Germline V gene sequence: CDR1 SGDLS, CDR2 YYNGEE. The CDR3 spells CASSVSGTAYEQYF. CDR3 bases: TGTGCCAGCAGCGTATCTGGGACAGCGTACGAGCAGTACTTC.

This chain connects TRBV21-1 to TRBJ1-5; the listed D gene, TRBD1, was not tested against the DNA. TRBV21-1 is reported as a pseudogene. This CDR3 has 17 residues. CDR3 nucleotide sequence: TGTGCCAGCAGCCGCCCTCCGGAGTGGGACAGTAATCAGCCCCAGCATTTT. It encodes CASSRPPEWDSNQPQHF.

V is TRBV7-2 and J is TRBJ1-4; D remains ambiguous. Germline CDR1 and CDR2: SGHTA and FQGNSA. V lost 2 bases and J 13 bases, leaving 14 bases between the germline ends. There are 13 residues in the CDR3. CDR3 amino acids: CASSLYHRGTLFF. CDR3 DNA: TGTGCCAGCAGCTTATACCATCGAGGCACACTGTTTTTT.